Listed here are 5 T cell receptor beta chains from one sample, sequenced in a study of cytomegalovirus exposure and HLA in healthy donors. Researchers ran the PCR with 60 Vbeta and 13 Jbeta primers. Assay: immunoSEQ multiplex PCR; the TCRdb copy retains only in-frame clones and omits some. The repertoire includes tens of thousands of clones, roughly 60% of them detected once, and roughly 21% sits in the top ten. Material: PBMCs. Receptors were obtained from a woman between 50 and 59 years old in good health and CMV-seropositive.

The rearrangement uses TRBV28 and TRBJ2-7; D not certain. Trimming pared 2 bases from V and 3 bases from J, leaving 8 bases between. The V gene's germline CDR1 is MDHEN and CDR2 SYDVKM. The CDR3 is made up of 13 amino acids. Written as DNA, the CDR3 is TGTGCCAGCAGTTTAAGAGGAGACTACGAGCAGTACTTC. Amino acids: CASSLRGDYEQYF.

This chain uses TRBV18 with TRBJ2-2; 12 bases agree with TRBD1. Germline V CDR1 and CDR2: KGHSH, LQKENI. This CDR3 contains 16 residues. With V trimmed by 5 bases and J by 4 bases, 5 bases remained unmatched. The CDR3 spells CASSSGQGASTGELFF. The CDR3, as DNA: TGTGCCAGCTCATCGGGACAGGGGGCGTCCACCGGGGAGCTGTTTTTT.

The sample holds one count of this clone. The chain is built from TRBV27 and TRBJ2-1; 13 bases fit TRBD2. Germline-derived CDR1 and CDR2 are MNHEY and SMNVEV (reference sequence). The V segment lost 4 bases and the J segment 4 bases; nucleotides outside the gene matches: 1. This CDR3 region has 15 residues. Written as DNA, the CDR3 is TGTGCCAGCAGTTCGACTAGCGGGGGGTACAATGAGCAGTTCTTC. Protein product: CASSSTSGGYNEQFF.

The chain joins TRBV6-5 to TRBJ2-1; D is possibly TRBD2 (7 bases). The V gene's germline CDR1 is MNHEY and CDR2 SVGAGI. The CDR3 covers 16 residues. Trimming removed 0 bases at V and 4 bases at J, with 13 bases between. The CDR3 DNA follows: TGTGCCAGCAGTTACTCCCGGGGGGCGGGGTACAATGAGCAGTTCTTC. This translates into CASSYSRGAGYNEQFF.

This chain links TRBV7-6 with TRBJ1-2; D call uncertain. CDR1 is SGHVS and CDR2 is FNYEAQ in the germline V gene. V dropped 2 bases and J dropped 6 bases, with 13 bases sitting between them. This CDR3 is 14 amino acids long. The CDR3 DNA sequence: TGTGCCAGCAGCTTAAACCCAGGCACGGATGGCTACACCTTC. This gives the protein CASSLNPGTDGYTF. The full variable domain, rest sourced from reference TRBV7-6 and TRBJ1-2, is GAGVSQSPRYKVTKRGQDVALRCDPISGHVSLYWYRQALGQGPEFLTYFNYEAQQDKSGLPNDRFSAERPEGSISTLTIQRTEQRDSAMYRCASSLNPGTDGYTFGSGTRLTVV.